The 21 T cell receptor beta chains in this list originate from one sample, sequenced in a study of T cell repertoires in cytomegalovirus infection. The antigens for these receptors are not known. TCRdb fed the reads into MiXCR, producing one record per CDR3 protein. Of approximately 140,000 distinct CDR3 sequences listed, roughly 25% are singletons. Material: PBMCs, sequenced either directly or after in vitro stimulation (not recorded which). The receptors derive from a human donor in good health (CMV status not recorded). Some clones in this sample may be carry-over from other donors' samples.

The gene calls are TRBV4-3 and TRBJ2-7; the match to TRBD1 covers 7 bases. V was clipped by 0 bases and J by 2 bases; unmatched bases: 10. Looked up from germline, CDR1 is LGHNA and CDR2 is YSLEER. The CDR3 has 17 residues. CDR3 residues: CASSQDYRGDFAYEQYF. The CDR3 region has the DNA TGCGCCAGCAGCCAAGACTACAGGGGCGATTTTGCCTACGAGCAGTACTTC.

In its sample, this clonotype was seen a few times. The chain carries TRBV28 and TRBJ1-4; 9 bases line up with TRBD1. Per germline, CDR1 MDHEN and CDR2 SYDVKM. The length of the CDR3 is 18 residues. V trimming: 7 bases; J trimming: 0 bases; junction bases outside the gene matches: 12. CDR3 protein: CASNRQGQGHPTNEKLFF. CDR3 coding DNA: TGTGCCAGCAATCGGCAGGGACAGGGCCATCCAACTAATGAAAAACTGTTTTTT. Based on the CDR3 plus reference TRBV28 and TRBJ1-4, the full variable domain is DVKVTQSSRYLVKRTGEKVFLECVQDMDHENMFWYRQDPGLGLRLIYFSYDVKMKEKGDIPEGYSVSREKKERFSLILESASTNQTSMYLCASNRQGQGHPTNEKLFFGSGTQLSVL.

The V gene is TRBV7-2, the J gene TRBJ2-1; D not certain. Germline CDR1 is SGHTA and CDR2 is FQGNSA. The CDR3 loop spans 16 amino acids. The V end was cut by 5 bases, the J end by 5 bases, with 19 bases between. The CDR3 DNA reads TGTGCCAGCAGCCCTCGATCAAGTCTAGTTCACAATGAGCAGTTCTTC. Translated, it gives CASSPRSSLVHNEQFF.

This clonotype was picked up a small number of times. The chain recombines TRBV3-1 with TRBJ1-2; 7 nucleotides align to TRBD1. CDR1 and CDR2 (germline): LGHDT, YNNKEL (reference sequence). This CDR3 spans 13 amino acids. Unmatched junction bases numbered 5, after V lost 5 bases and J lost 5 bases. CDR3 amino acids: CASSSDRKYGYTF. The DNA of the CDR3 is TGTGCCAGCAGCTCGGACAGGAAATATGGCTACACCTTC.

This clonotype was picked up a small number of times. CDR3 sequence: CASSLSLSGNTIYF. For the CDR3, the DNA is TGTGCCAGCAGTTTATCGCTCTCTGGAAACACCATATATTTT. The chain links TRBV27 to TRBJ1-3; no clear D. Germline V gene sequence: CDR1 MNHEY, CDR2 SMNVEV (reference sequence). The CDR3 is 14 amino acids. V lost 0 bases and J lost 0, with 3 bases in between.

The chain has TRBV14 and TRBJ2-3, with 10 bases aligning to TRBD2. The V segment lost 4 bases and the J segment 1 base; nucleotides outside the gene matches: 5. This CDR3 is built from 16 residues. Germline lookup yields CDR1 SGHDN and CDR2 FVKESK. The CDR3 coding sequence is TGTGCCAGCAGCCGAATAGCGGGAGGTGGCACAGATACGCAGTATTTT. Translation: CASSRIAGGGTDTQYF. Supplemented by reference TRBV14 and TRBJ2-3, the full variable domain reads EAGVTQFPSHSVIEKGQTVTLRCDPISGHDNLYWYRRVMGKEIKFLLHFVKESKQDESGMPNNRFLAERTGGTYSTLKVQPAELEDSGVYFCASSRIAGGGTDTQYFGPGTRLTVL.

This clonotype was found a few times. The V call is TRBV4-3, the J call TRBJ2-2; D is perhaps TRBD2 (6 bases). Trimming cost V 0 bases and J 4 bases, with 15 bases left between them. This CDR3 comprises 17 residues. Germline loops: CDR1 LGHNA, CDR2 YSLEER. CDR3 sequence: CASSQEFRLAFTGELFF. The DNA of the CDR3 is TGCGCCAGCAGCCAAGAATTCCGTCTAGCGTTCACCGGGGAGCTGTTTTTT.

This clonotype was counted many times. V gene TRBV7-8 combines with J gene TRBJ2-1; D possibly matches TRBD1 or TRBD2 (6 bases each). The CDR3 extends over 15 amino acids. V lost 1 base, J lost 5 bases, and 12 bases lay in between. Germline CDR1 reads SGHVS; CDR2 reads FQNEAQ. CDR3: CASSLGGAVNNEQFF. In DNA, the CDR3 is TGTGCCAGCAGCTTAGGGGGGGCAGTGAACAATGAGCAGTTCTTC.

The gene calls are TRBV19 and TRBJ1-1; D unresolved. V shed 6 bases and J shed 4 bases, with 15 bases lying between them. From germline, CDR1 is LNHDA and CDR2 SQIVND (reference sequence). CDR3 length equals 14 residues. The chain's CDR3 is CASSYSTVGTEAFF. CDR3 sequence (DNA): TGTGCCAGTAGCTACTCTACCGTGGGCACTGAAGCTTTCTTT.

The V call is TRBV4-1, the J call TRBJ2-1; no reliable D call. Germline loops: CDR1 MGHRA, CDR2 YSYEKL. Trimming stripped 0 bases from V and 1 base from J, with 10 bases between. The CDR3 extends over 16 amino acids. Here the CDR3 DNA reads TGCGCCAGCAGCCAAGATCTCCAACGGTCCTACAATGAGCAGTTCTTC. It codes for CASSQDLQRSYNEQFF.

This clonotype was seen at least ten times. The chain is built from TRBV7-2 and TRBJ2-3; D ambiguous. V was pared by 5 bases and J by 0 bases, with 21 bases between. CDR1 and CDR2 from the germline V gene are SGHTA and FQGNSA. The CDR3 is 18 residues long. DNA of the CDR3: TGTGCCAGCAGCAAAAGACACCCGAGTCCTGGAAGCACAGATACGCAGTATTTT. This gives the protein CASSKRHPSPGSTDTQYF.

V gene TRBV4-1 combines with J gene TRBJ1-2; D uncertain. The CDR3 consists of 16 residues. V shed 0 bases and J shed 2 bases, with 13 bases lying between them. Germline V gene sequence: CDR1 MGHRA, CDR2 YSYEKL. CDR3 amino acids: CASSQDIWGANYGYTF. CDR3 sequence (DNA): TGCGCCAGCAGCCAAGATATCTGGGGTGCCAACTATGGCTACACCTTC.

This clonotype has a count of ten or more. The V and J genes are TRBV7-9 and TRBJ1-5; D gene unclear. The CDR3 totals 13 residues. V dropped 4 bases and J dropped 4 bases, with 8 bases sitting between them. Germline V gene data show CDR1 as SEHNR and CDR2 as FQNEAQ (reference sequence). DNA for the CDR3: TGTGCCAGCAGCTCCGGACTGAATCAGCCCCAGCATTTT. This translates into CASSSGLNQPQHF.

The chain uses TRBV27 and TRBJ2-7; D is possibly TRBD2 (6 bases). Germline V CDR1 and CDR2: MNHEY, SMNVEV (reference sequence). The length of the CDR3 is 15 residues. V lost 5 bases and J 3 bases, leaving 17 bases between the germline ends. The CDR3 loop is CASSQRYGTHYEQYV. As DNA, the CDR3 is TGTGCCAGCAGTCAAAGGTACGGGACTCACTACGAGCAGTACGTC.

Concerning this clonotype itself: The germline gene is not matched at one end of the junction; a read error may be the cause. The rearrangement uses TRBV11-3 and TRBJ2-6, with D possibly matching TRBD2 (6 bases). Germline CDR1 and CDR2: SGHNT and YENEEA. This CDR3 is 14 amino acids long. This CDR3 reads CASKTGAGANVLTF. CDR3 DNA sequence: TGTGCCAGCAAGACGGGAGCTGGCGCCAACGTCCTGACTTTC.

The V and J genes are TRBV27 and TRBJ1-2; D call uncertain. V shed 0 bases and J shed 4 bases, with 12 bases lying between them. Germline lookup yields CDR1 MNHEY and CDR2 SMNVEV (reference sequence). The CDR3 spans 15 residues. CDR3 nucleotides: TGTGCCAGCAGTTTATCGGGCCTGACGCTCTATGGCTACACCTTC. Translation: CASSLSGLTLYGYTF.

As concerns this clonotype: A read error may produce the germline difference seen at one junction end. The V gene is TRBV6-2 or TRBV6-3, the J gene TRBJ1-1, with unresolved D. From germline, CDR1 is MNHEY and CDR2 SVGEGT. CDR3 size: 18 residues. CDR3 amino acids: CASSYSNWAVSMNTVAFF. The CDR3 region has the DNA TGTGCCAGCAGTTACTCGAACTGGGCAGTATCCATGAACACTGTAGCTTTCTTT.

The rearrangement links TRBV28 to TRBJ2-1, with D possibly TRBD2 on 6 matching bases. This CDR3 comprises 14 residues. Germline V gene lookup returns CDR1 MDHEN and CDR2 SYDVKM. V dropped 4 bases and J dropped 6 bases, with 13 bases sitting between them. The CDR3 coding sequence is TGTGCCAGCAGTTATCGACTAGGTCCCAATGAGCAGTTCTTC. It is translated as CASSYRLGPNEQFF.

Only a few counts were recorded for this clonotype. The chain has TRBV19 and TRBJ1-1; D ambiguous. Germline CDR1 LNHDA, CDR2 SQIVND (reference sequence). CDR3 length equals 13 residues. Trimming cost V 5 bases and J 1 base, with 8 bases left between them. The CDR3: CASSRTENTEAFF. As DNA, the CDR3 is TGTGCCAGTAGTCGGACGGAGAACACTGAAGCTTTCTTT.

This clonotype was counted between two and nine times. CDR3 protein: CASSILGLVNTDTQYF. CDR3 nucleotide sequence: TGTGCCAGCAGCATTTTGGGACTAGTGAACACAGATACGCAGTATTTT. The chain recombines TRBV5-6 with TRBJ2-3, with 8 bases identical to TRBD2. Germline CDR1 SGHDT, CDR2 YYEEEE. Trimming took 4 bases from V and 2 from J; bases not matched to a gene: 9. The CDR3 totals 16 residues. Complete variable domain (other parts from reference TRBV5-6 and TRBJ2-3): DAGVTQSPTHLIKTRGQQVTLRCSPKSGHDTVSWYQQALGQGPQFIFQYYEEEERQRGNFPDRFSGHQFPNYSSELNVNALLLGDSALYLCASSILGLVNTDTQYFGPGTRLTVL.

This clonotype showed up just once. CDR3 residues: CSARIKEDRGIFNYGYTF. The CDR3 DNA follows: TGCAGTGCTAGAATTAAGGAGGACAGGGGGATTTTTAACTATGGCTACACCTTC. The chain joins TRBV20-1 to TRBJ1-2, with 10 nucleotides matching TRBD1. The germline V gene has CDR1 DFQATT and CDR2 SNEGSKA (reference sequence). The CDR3 has 18 amino acids. Trimming removed 2 bases from V and 1 base from J; junction bases left unmatched: 13.